This T cell receptor beta chain was captured in a study of response to subunit inactivated influenza vaccine. The study, taken as a whole, reports: Every seasonal influenza vaccination brings in few new T cells, the authors suggested.

TCRdb re-called the RT-PCR reads with MiXCR, one entry per CDR3 protein. Found here are approximately 520,000 distinct CDR3 sequences, 25% of them singletons; the top ten hold around 2%. The V segment lost 4 bases and the J segment 5 bases; nucleotides outside the gene matches: 9. CDR1 is SGHRS, CDR2 YFSETQ, per germline. The CDR3 has 15 residues. Turning to this clonotype: Its cognate antigen is unknown.

The rearrangement uses TRBV5-1 and TRBJ1-5; 7 positions match TRBD1. The sequencing here drew on CD4+ T cells sorted from PBMCs, taken roughly 5 days after vaccination. The sequence was collected from a man aged 50-59 years who received an inactivated influenza vaccine. CDR3 DNA sequence: TGCGCCAGCAGCGCCGAAGGGACAGCTTATCAGCCCCAGCATTTT. Its translation is CASSAEGTAYQPQHF.